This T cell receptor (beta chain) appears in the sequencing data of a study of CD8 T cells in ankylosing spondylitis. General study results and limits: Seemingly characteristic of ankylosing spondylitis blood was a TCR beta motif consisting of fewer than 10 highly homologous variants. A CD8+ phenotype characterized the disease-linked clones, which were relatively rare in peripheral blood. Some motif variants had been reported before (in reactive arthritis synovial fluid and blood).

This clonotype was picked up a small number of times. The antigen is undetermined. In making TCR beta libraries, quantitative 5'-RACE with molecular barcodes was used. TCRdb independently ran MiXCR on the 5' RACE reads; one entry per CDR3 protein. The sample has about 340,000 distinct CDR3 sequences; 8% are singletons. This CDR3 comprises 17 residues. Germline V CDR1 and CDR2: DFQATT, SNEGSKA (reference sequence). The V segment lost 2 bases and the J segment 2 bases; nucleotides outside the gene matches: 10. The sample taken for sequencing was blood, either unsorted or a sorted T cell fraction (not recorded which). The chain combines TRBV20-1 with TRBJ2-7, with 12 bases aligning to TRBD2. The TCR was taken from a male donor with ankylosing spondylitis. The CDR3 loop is CSARRTSGTGRTYEQYF. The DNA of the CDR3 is TGCAGTGCTAGACGGACTAGCGGGACGGGTAGGACCTACGAGCAGTACTTC.